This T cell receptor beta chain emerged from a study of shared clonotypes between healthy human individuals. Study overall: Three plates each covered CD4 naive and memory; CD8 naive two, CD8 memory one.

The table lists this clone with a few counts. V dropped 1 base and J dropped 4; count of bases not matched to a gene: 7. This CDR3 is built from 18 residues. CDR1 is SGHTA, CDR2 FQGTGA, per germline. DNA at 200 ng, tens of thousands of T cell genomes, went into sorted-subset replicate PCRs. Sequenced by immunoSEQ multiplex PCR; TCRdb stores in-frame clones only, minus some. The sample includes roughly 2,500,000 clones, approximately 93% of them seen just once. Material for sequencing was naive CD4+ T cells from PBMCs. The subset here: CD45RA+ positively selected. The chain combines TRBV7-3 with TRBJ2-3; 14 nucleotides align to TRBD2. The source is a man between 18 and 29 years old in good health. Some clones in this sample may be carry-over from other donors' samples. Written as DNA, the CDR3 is TGTGCCAGCAGCTTAATGGGGACTAGCGGGAGCGGGGCAGATACGCAGTATTTT. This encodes CASSLMGTSGSGADTQYF.